The 22 T cell receptor beta chains below all came from one sample that was sequenced in a study of CD8+ T cells in alopecia areata. TCR sequencing used cDNA made by reverse transcription of extracted RNA. Profiling relied on immunoSEQ multiplex PCR, and the TCRdb table lists in-frame clones only, not all of them. Here the sample spans about 180,000 clones, about 63% being singletons. This specimen consisted of CD4+ T cells sorted from blood, obtained at week 0. These receptors originate from a human donor with alopecia areata.

This clone was observed a few times. V usage is TRBV7-8 and J usage is TRBJ2-5; D gene uncertain. Germline CDR1 SGHVS, CDR2 FQNEAQ. V lost 5 bases and J 2 bases, leaving 9 bases between the germline ends. CDR3 length equals 13 residues. The CDR3 DNA reads TGTGCCAGCAGCGACATGAATCAAGAGACCCAGTACTTC. Translation gives CASSDMNQETQYF.

The chain combines TRBV7-8 with TRBJ2-1, with D tentatively TRBD2 (6 bases). CDR1 and CDR2 from the germline V gene are SGHVS and FQNEAQ. CDR3 length equals 16 residues. The V gene lost 4 bases and the J gene lost 5 bases, with 18 bases spanning the gap. CDR3 region: CASSSLRRGFNNEQFF. DNA of the CDR3: TGTGCCAGCAGCTCTCTACGGCGGGGATTTAACAATGAGCAGTTCTTC.

About this clone itself: Other DNA sequences in this specimen translate into the identical CDR3. The rearrangement joins TRBV29-1 to TRBJ1-3; possibly TRBD1 for D (5 bases). Trimming took off 6 bases at V and 0 bases at J, with 9 bases between the two ends. In germline, CDR1 is SQVTM, CDR2 ANQGSEA. This CDR3 comprises 13 residues. As DNA, the CDR3 is TGCAGCGTCGTCGGGGGCTCTGGAAACACCATATATTTT. Translating it yields CSVVGGSGNTIYF.

This chain links TRBV19 with TRBJ2-5; D possibly matches TRBD1 or TRBD2 (5 bases each). The germline V gene encodes CDR1 LNHDA and CDR2 SQIVND (reference sequence). This CDR3 contains 16 residues. V lost 5 bases and J lost 0, with 16 bases in between. The DNA of the CDR3 is TGTGCCAGTAGTTTGTTCGGGGCCTTGGACCAAGAGACCCAGTACTTC. Amino acid sequence: CASSLFGALDQETQYF. The variable domain in full, with the rest retrieved from reference TRBV19 and TRBJ2-5, is DGGITQSPKYLFRKEGQNVTLSCEQNLNHDAMYWYRQDPGQGLRLIYYSQIVNDFQKGDIAEGYSVSREKKESFPLTVTSAQKNPTAFYLCASSLFGALDQETQYFGPGTRLLVL.

The V gene is TRBV27, the J gene TRBJ1-2, with D uncertain. CDR3 length equals 16 residues. Deletions cut 3 bases from V and 8 bases from J, with 22 bases between. CDR1 is MNHEY, CDR2 SMNVEV, per germline (reference sequence). CDR3 coding DNA: TGTGCCAGCAGTTTGACCTTCGGACGGGCCATGCGGGGCTACACCTTC. The encoded protein is CASSLTFGRAMRGYTF.

The V and J genes are TRBV6-5 and TRBJ1-2, with D perhaps TRBD1 (6 bases). Looked up from germline, CDR1 is MNHEY and CDR2 is SVGAGI. V shed 6 bases and J shed 7 bases, with 18 bases lying between them. The CDR3 is 14 amino acids. In nucleotides, the CDR3 is TGTGCCAGCAGCGCTACACAGGGTATAGGTGGCTACACCTTC. Its protein product is CASSATQGIGGYTF.

The rearrangement uses TRBV7-9 and TRBJ1-4; D might be TRBD1 (6 bases). The CDR3 runs 12 residues. Looked up from germline, CDR1 is SEHNR and CDR2 is FQNEAQ (reference sequence). V lost 3 bases, J lost 8 bases, and 7 bases lay in between. CDR3 sequence reads: CASSLTGEKLFF. The CDR3, as DNA: TGTGCCAGCAGCTTGACAGGCGAAAAACTGTTTTTT.

The chain recombines TRBV6-5 with TRBJ2-7; D unresolved. The CDR3 runs 15 residues. V lost 0 bases and J 3 bases, leaving 12 bases between the germline ends. In germline, CDR1 is MNHEY, CDR2 SVGAGI. CDR3 coding DNA: TGTGCCAGCAGTTACTCGCCCAAGGAGCGCTACGAGCAGTACTTC. Translated, it gives CASSYSPKERYEQYF.

Worth noting for this clone: A read error may account for a junction end that differs from germline. This chain's CDR3 is CASSLQGTQYF. The CDR3 DNA reads as TGCGCCAGCAGCTTGCAAGGGACCCAGTACTTC. This chain connects TRBV5-1 to TRBJ2-5; D not resolved. Germline assignment: CDR1 SGHRS and CDR2 YFSETQ. CDR3 length: 11 amino acids.

The genes are TRBV2 and TRBJ2-6; no reliable D call. Trimming shortened V by 5 bases and J by 4 bases, and 12 bases separated the two germline ends. The CDR3 has 15 amino acids. Germline V gene lookup returns CDR1 SNHLY and CDR2 FYNNEI. The CDR3 here is CASSWDEVGANVLTF. The CDR3 DNA follows: TGTGCCAGCAGTTGGGATGAAGTCGGGGCCAACGTCCTGACTTTC.

To note about this clone: The sample has other DNA sequences that encode this CDR3 too. The CDR3 DNA sequence: TGTGCCAGCTCACCACAGGGGAACTCACCCCTCCACTTT. Amino acid sequence: CASSPQGNSPLHF. V is TRBV18 and J is TRBJ1-6; TRBD1 is a possible D gene (5 bases). Looked up from germline, CDR1 is KGHSH and CDR2 is LQKENI. The CDR3 covers 13 residues. V was pared by 1 base and J by 10 bases, with 8 bases between.

This rearrangement joins TRBV6-5 to TRBJ1-6, with 8 bases aligning to TRBD1. The CDR3 contains 15 residues. Germline V gene lookup returns CDR1 MNHEY and CDR2 SVGAGI. With 0 bases clipped from V and 14 bases from J, the junction kept 9 bases outside the gene matches. For the CDR3, the DNA is TGTGCCAGCAGTTACTCAGAGGACAGGGCCTCCACCCTCCACTTT. Protein sequence: CASSYSEDRASTLHF.

The rearrangement joins TRBV7-6 to TRBJ1-6, with D hard to call. Trimming removed 10 bases at V and 11 bases at J, with 3 bases between. The CDR3 is 8 residues long. Germline V gives CDR1 SGHVS, CDR2 FNYEAQ. The CDR3 DNA follows: TGTGCCAATCCACCCCTCCACTTT. Amino acids: CANPPLHF.

This rearrangement joins TRBV6-5 to TRBJ1-2, with TRBD1 identical over 10 bases. V shed 4 bases, J shed 7 bases, and the junction held 9 bases outside the gene matches. Germline V lookup: CDR1 MNHEY, CDR2 SVGAGI. CDR3 length equals 15 residues. The CDR3 DNA reads as TGTGCCAGCAGTTCCAGAGACAGGGGGCCCGGTGGCTACACCTTC. This translates into CASSSRDRGPGGYTF.

DNA for the CDR3: TGTGCCAGCAGCCCAGGGGGCGGTGAGACCCAGTACTTC. Its translation: CASSPGGGETQYF. The rearrangement joins TRBV7-8 to TRBJ2-5, with TRBD1 identical over 8 bases. Losses at the gene ends were 5 bases for V and 5 bases for J; bases not matched to a gene: 4. The CDR3 has 13 residues. Germline loops: CDR1 SGHVS, CDR2 FQNEAQ.

This CDR3 is CASSFQGANYGYTF. CDR3 DNA sequence: TGTGCCAGCAGTTTCCAGGGAGCTAACTATGGCTACACCTTC. The chain combines TRBV27 with TRBJ1-2; D might be TRBD1 (5 bases). Between the trimmed V and J ends, which lost 3 bases and 0 bases, there was a span of 8 bases. This CDR3 is built from 14 residues. CDR1 MNHEY and CDR2 SMNVEV come from the germline V gene (reference sequence).

This clone was counted a few times. This rearrangement joins TRBV5-6 to TRBJ2-3; tentatively, D is TRBD1 (6 bases). V was clipped by 0 bases and J by 8 bases, with 10 bases between them. The CDR3 is made up of 13 amino acids. Germline lookup yields CDR1 SGHDT and CDR2 YYEEEE. Written as DNA, the CDR3 is TGTGCCAGCAGCTTGGACAGGGCGGCTACGCAGTATTTT. This gives the protein CASSLDRAATQYF.

This clone was seen a handful of times. The chain uses TRBV5-1 and TRBJ1-5; D might be TRBD1 (5 bases). Trimming removed 3 bases from V and 6 bases from J, with 13 bases in between. CDR3 length: 14 residues. Germline V gene data show CDR1 as SGHRS and CDR2 as YFSETQ. The CDR3 loop is CASSSEYQGQPQHF. Written as DNA, the CDR3 is TGCGCCAGCAGCTCGGAGTACCAGGGTCAGCCCCAGCATTTT.

The chain recombines TRBV27 with TRBJ2-5, with D tentatively TRBD2 (5 bases). V was trimmed by 7 bases and J by 2 bases, leaving 11 bases between them. CDR1 MNHEY and CDR2 SMNVEV come from the germline V gene (reference sequence). The CDR3 covers 13 residues. As DNA, the CDR3 is TGTGCCAGCAAAGCGGTCTTACAAGAGACCCAGTACTTC. Residues: CASKAVLQETQYF.

This rearrangement joins TRBV29-1 to TRBJ2-1; TRBD1 agrees at 7 bases. The CDR3 length is 11 residues. Germline V gene lookup returns CDR1 SQVTM and CDR2 ANQGSEA. V shed 7 bases and J 10 bases; nucleotides not matched to a gene: 7. CDR3 sequence (DNA): TGCAGCGCCGAGGGGGCATGGGAGCAGTTCTTC. Protein: CSAEGAWEQFF.

The chain employs TRBV11-3 and TRBJ2-5; tentative D call: TRBD2 (6 bases). This CDR3 is built from 13 residues. Germline loops: CDR1 SGHNT, CDR2 YENEEA. V was pared by 3 bases and J by 9 bases, with 14 bases between. Written as DNA, the CDR3 is TGTGCCAGCAGCTTTGAATCCTCGGGGGCCCAGTACTTC. This sequence encodes CASSFESSGAQYF.

The rearrangement links TRBV15 to TRBJ2-7; 10 bases match TRBD2. With 1 base clipped from V and 3 bases from J, the junction kept 3 bases outside the gene matches. The V gene's germline CDR1 is LNHNV and CDR2 YYDKDF (reference sequence). This CDR3 is built from 15 residues. In DNA, the CDR3 is TGTGCCACCAGCAGAGTACTAGCGGGGAGCTACGAGCAGTACTTC. Protein product: CATSRVLAGSYEQYF.